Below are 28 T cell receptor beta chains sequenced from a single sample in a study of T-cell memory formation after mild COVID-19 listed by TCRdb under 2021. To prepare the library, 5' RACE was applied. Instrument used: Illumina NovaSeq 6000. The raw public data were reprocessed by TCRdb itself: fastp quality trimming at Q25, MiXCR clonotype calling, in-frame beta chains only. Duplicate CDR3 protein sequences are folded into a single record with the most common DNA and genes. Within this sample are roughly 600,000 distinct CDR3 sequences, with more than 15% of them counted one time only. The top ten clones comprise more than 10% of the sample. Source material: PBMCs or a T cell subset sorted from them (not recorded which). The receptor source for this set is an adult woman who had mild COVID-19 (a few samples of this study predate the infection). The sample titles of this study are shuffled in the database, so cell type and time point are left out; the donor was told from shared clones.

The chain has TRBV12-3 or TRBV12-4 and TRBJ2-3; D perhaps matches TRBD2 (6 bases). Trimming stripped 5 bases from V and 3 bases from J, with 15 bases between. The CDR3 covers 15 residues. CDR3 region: CASSPKEGMTDTQYF. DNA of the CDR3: TGTGCCAGCAGTCCCAAGGAGGGTATGACAGATACGCAGTATTTT.

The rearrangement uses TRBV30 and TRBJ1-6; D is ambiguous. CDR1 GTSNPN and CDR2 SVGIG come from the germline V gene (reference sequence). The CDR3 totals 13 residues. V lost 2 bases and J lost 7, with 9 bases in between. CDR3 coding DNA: TGTGCCTGGAGTAGTCAGCGAAATTCACCCCTCCACTTT. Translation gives CAWSSQRNSPLHF. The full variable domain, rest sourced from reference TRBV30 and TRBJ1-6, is SQTIHQWPATLVQPVGSPLSLECTVEGTSNPNLYWYRQAAGRGLQLLFYSVGIGQISSEVPQNLSASRPQDRQFILSSKKLLLSDSGFYLCAWSSQRNSPLHFGNGTRLTVT.

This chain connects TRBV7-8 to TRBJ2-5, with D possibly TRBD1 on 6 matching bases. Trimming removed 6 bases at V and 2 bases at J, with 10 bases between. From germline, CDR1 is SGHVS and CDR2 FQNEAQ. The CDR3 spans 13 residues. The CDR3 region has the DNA TGTGCCAGCAGATGGACAGCGCAAGAGACCCAGTACTTC. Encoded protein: CASRWTAQETQYF. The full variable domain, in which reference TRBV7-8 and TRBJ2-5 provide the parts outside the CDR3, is GAGVSQSPRYKVAKRGQDVALRCDPISGHVSLFWYQQALGQGPEFLTYFQNEAQLDKSGLPSDRFFAERPEGSVSTLKIQRTQQEDSAVYLCASRWTAQETQYFGPGTRLLVL.

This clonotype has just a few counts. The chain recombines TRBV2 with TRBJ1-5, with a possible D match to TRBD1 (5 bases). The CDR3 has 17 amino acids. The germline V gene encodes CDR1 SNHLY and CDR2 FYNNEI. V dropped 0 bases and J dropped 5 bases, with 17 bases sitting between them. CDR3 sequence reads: CASSEAGTVLRYQPQHF. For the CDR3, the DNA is TGTGCCAGCAGTGAAGCGGGGACGGTCCTGAGGTATCAGCCCCAGCATTTT.

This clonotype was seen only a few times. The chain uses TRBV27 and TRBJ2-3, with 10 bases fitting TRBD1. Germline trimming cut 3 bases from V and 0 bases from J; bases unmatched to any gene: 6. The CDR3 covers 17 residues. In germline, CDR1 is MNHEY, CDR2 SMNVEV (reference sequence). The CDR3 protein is CASSLTGGFLSTDTQYF. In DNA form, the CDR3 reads TGTGCCAGCAGTTTGACAGGGGGCTTCCTAAGCACAGATACGCAGTATTTT.

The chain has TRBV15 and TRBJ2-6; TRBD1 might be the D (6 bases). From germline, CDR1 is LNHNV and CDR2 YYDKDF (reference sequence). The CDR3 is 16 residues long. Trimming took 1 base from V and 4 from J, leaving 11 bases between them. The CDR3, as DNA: TGTGCCACCAGCAGAGGTCAGGGGTCCGGGGCCAACGTCCTGACTTTC. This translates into CATSRGQGSGANVLTF.

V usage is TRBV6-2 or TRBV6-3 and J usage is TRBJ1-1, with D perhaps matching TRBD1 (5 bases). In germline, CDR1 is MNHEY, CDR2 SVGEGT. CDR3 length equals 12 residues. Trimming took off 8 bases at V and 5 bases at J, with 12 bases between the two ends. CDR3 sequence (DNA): TGTGCCAGCGGGACGGGGTGGACTGAAGCTTTCTTT. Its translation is CASGTGWTEAFF.

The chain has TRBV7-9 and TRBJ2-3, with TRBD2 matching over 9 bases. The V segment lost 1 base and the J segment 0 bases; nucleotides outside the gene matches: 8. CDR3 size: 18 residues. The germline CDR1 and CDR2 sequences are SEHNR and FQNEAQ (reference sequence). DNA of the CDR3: TGTGCCAGCAGCTTAGGCCCCGGGCTAGCGGGAAGCACAGATACGCAGTATTTT. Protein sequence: CASSLGPGLAGSTDTQYF.

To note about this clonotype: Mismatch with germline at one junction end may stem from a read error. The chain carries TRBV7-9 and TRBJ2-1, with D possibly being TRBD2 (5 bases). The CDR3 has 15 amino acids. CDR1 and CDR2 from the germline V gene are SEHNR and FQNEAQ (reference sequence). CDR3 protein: CASSLAGGRYSEQFF. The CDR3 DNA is TGTGCCAGCAGCTTAGCAGGCGGGCGGTACAGTGAGCAGTTCTTC.

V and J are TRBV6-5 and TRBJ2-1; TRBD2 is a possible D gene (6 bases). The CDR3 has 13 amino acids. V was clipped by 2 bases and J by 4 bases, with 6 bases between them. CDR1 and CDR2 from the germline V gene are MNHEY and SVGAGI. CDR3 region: CASSYGGYNEQFF. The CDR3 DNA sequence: TGTGCCAGCAGTTACGGGGGGTACAATGAGCAGTTCTTC.

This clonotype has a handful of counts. The CDR3 loop is CASSLEFNTEAFF. The CDR3 DNA is TGTGCCAGCAGTTTGGAGTTTAACACTGAAGCTTTCTTT. The genes are TRBV6-5 and TRBJ1-1; D gene ambiguous. The V end lost 4 bases, the J end lost 2 bases, and 8 bases lay between the germline ends. CDR1 is MNHEY, CDR2 SVGAGI, per germline. CDR3 size: 13 residues.

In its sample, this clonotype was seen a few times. CDR3 sequence reads: CASRRSRGADEKLFF. CDR3 bases: TGTGCCAGTCGAAGGAGCCGGGGAGCAGATGAAAAACTGTTTTTT. The rearrangement uses TRBV7-2 and TRBJ1-4; D remains unclear. CDR3 length equals 15 residues. Trimming stripped 9 bases from V and 6 bases from J, with 20 bases between. Germline CDR1 and CDR2: SGHTA and FQGNSA.

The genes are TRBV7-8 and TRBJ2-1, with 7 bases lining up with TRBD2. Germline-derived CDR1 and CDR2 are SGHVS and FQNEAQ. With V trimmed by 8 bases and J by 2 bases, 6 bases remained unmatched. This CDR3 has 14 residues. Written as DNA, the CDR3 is TGTGCCAGCGGCAGGCGGGAGACCTACAATGAGCAGTTCTTC. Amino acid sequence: CASGRRETYNEQFF.

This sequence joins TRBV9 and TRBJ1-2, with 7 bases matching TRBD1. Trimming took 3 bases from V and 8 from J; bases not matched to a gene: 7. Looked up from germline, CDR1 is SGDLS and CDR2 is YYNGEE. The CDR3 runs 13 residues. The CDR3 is CASSDATGKGYTF. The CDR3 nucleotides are TGTGCCAGCAGCGACGCGACAGGGAAGGGCTACACCTTC. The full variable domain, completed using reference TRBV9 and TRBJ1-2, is DSGVTQTPKHLITATGQRVTLRCSPRSGDLSVYWYQQSLDQGLQFLIQYYNGEERAKGNILERFSAQQFPDLHSELNLSSLELGDSALYFCASSDATGKGYTFGSGTRLTVV.

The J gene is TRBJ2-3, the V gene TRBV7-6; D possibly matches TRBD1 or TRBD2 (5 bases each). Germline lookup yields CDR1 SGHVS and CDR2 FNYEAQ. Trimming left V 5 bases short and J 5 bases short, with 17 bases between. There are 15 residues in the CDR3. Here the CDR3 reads CASSPVVGVGDTQYF. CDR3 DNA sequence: TGTGCCAGCAGCCCCGTCGTGGGGGTGGGAGATACGCAGTATTTT.

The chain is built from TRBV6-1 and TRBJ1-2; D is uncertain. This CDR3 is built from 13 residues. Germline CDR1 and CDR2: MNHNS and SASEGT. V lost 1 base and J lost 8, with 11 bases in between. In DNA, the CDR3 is TGTGCCAGCAGTGAAGTGACGGCCCGGGGCTACACCTTC. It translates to CASSEVTARGYTF.

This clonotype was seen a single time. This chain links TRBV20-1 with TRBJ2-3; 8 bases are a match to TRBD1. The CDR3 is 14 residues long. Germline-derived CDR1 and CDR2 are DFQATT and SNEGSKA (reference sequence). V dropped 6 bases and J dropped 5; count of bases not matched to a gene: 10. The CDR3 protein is CSATGQVLGDTQYF. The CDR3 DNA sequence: TGCAGTGCGACGGGACAGGTGTTAGGAGATACGCAGTATTTT.

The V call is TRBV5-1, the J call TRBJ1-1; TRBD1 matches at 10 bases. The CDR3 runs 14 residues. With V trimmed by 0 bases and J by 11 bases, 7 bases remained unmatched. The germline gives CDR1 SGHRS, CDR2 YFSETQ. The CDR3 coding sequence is TGCGCCAGCAGCTTGGAGGGACAGGGGTTGTTGGCTTTCTTT. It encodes CASSLEGQGLLAFF.

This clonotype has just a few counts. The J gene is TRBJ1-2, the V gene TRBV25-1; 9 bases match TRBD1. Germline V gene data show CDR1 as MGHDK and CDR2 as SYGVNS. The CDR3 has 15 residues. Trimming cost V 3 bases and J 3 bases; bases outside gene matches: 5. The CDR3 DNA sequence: TGTGCCAGCAGTGAGACAGGGGGGGAGGACTATGGCTACACCTTC. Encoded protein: CASSETGGEDYGYTF.

The CDR3 protein is CASSEHRAGNTIYF. The CDR3 coding sequence is TGTGCCAGCAGTGAGCACAGGGCGGGAAACACCATATATTTT. The rearrangement links TRBV6-1 to TRBJ1-3, with a possible D match to TRBD1 (6 bases). V was clipped by 3 bases and J by 4 bases, with 10 bases between them. The CDR3 length is 14 residues. Per the germline V gene, CDR1 is MNHNS and CDR2 is SASEGT.

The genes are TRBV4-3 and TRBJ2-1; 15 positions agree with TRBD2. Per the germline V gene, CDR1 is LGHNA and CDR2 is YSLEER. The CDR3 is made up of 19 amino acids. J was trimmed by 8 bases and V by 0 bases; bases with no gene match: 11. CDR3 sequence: CASSQDAGLAGGPNDEQFF. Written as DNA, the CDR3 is TGCGCCAGCAGCCAAGACGCCGGACTAGCGGGAGGGCCGAACGATGAGCAGTTCTTC.

This CDR3 reads CASSLAGGNNQPQHF. CDR3 in DNA: TGTGCCAGCAGCTTAGCGGGGGGAAACAATCAGCCCCAGCATTTT. V is TRBV7-8 and J is TRBJ1-5, with a tentative D call TRBD1 (5 bases). V lost 0 bases and J 3 bases, leaving 9 bases between the germline ends. This CDR3 comprises 15 residues. The V gene's germline CDR1 is SGHVS and CDR2 FQNEAQ.

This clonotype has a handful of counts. CDR3 protein: CASSVGGSSGAGELFF. CDR3 nucleotide sequence: TGTGCCAGCAGCGTCGGAGGATCGAGCGGCGCCGGGGAGCTGTTTTTT. V and J are TRBV9 and TRBJ2-2; D perhaps matches TRBD2 (5 bases). Germline V CDR1 and CDR2: SGDLS, YYNGEE. The CDR3 consists of 16 residues. Trimming took 2 bases from V and 6 from J, leaving 17 bases between them.

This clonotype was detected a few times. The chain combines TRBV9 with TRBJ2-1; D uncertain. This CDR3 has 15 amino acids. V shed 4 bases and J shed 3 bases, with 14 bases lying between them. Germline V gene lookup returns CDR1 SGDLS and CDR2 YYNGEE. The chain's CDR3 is CASSYSPLYYNEQFF. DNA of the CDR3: TGTGCCAGCAGCTATTCTCCACTCTACTACAATGAGCAGTTCTTC. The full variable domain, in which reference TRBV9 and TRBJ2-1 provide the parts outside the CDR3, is DSGVTQTPKHLITATGQRVTLRCSPRSGDLSVYWYQQSLDQGLQFLIQYYNGEERAKGNILERFSAQQFPDLHSELNLSSLELGDSALYFCASSYSPLYYNEQFFGPGTRLTVL.

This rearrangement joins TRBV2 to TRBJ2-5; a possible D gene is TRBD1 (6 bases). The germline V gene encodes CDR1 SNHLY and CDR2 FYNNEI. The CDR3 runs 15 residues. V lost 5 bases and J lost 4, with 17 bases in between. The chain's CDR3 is CASSKVSQGAETQYF. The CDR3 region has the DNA TGTGCCAGCAGTAAGGTCTCACAGGGTGCAGAGACCCAGTACTTC.

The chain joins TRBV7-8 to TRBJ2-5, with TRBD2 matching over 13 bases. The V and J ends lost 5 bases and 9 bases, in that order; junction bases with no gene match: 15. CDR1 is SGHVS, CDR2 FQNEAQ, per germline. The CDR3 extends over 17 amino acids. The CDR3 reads CASSAGWTSGGRGPQYF. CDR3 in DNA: TGTGCCAGCAGCGCGGGATGGACTAGCGGGGGTAGGGGGCCCCAGTACTTC.

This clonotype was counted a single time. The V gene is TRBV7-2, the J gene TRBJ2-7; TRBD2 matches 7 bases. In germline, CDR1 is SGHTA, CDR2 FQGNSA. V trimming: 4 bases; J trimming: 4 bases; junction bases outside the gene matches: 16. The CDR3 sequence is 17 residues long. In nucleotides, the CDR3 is TGTGCCAGCAGCTCCCCCCCGGGGGAGGGCCGGTCGTACGAGCAGTACTTC. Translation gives CASSSPPGEGRSYEQYF. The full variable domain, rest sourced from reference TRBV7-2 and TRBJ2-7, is GAGVSQSPSNKVTEKGKDVELRCDPISGHTALYWYRQSLGQGLEFLIYFQGNSAPDKSGLPSDRFSAERTGGSVSTLTIQRTQQEDSAVYLCASSSPPGEGRSYEQYFGPGTRLTVT.

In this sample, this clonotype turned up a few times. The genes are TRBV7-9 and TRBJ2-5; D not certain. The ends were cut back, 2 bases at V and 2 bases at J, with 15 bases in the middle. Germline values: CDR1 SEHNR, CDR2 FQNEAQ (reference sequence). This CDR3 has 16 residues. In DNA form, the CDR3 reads TGTGCCAGCAGCTTATTTCCCCCGACAAATCAAGAGACCCAGTACTTC. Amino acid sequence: CASSLFPPTNQETQYF.